This is a list of T cell receptor beta chains from one sample in a study of T cells and Merkel cell carcinoma outcomes. Clones were sequenced by immunoSEQ multiplex PCR, and TCRdb holds only the in-frame ones, with some missing. There are about 19,000 clones in the sample; over 75% occur only once, and 3% to 3.5% lies in the top ten. Sequenced sample: tumor tissue from Merkel cell carcinoma. The receptors derive from a human donor with Merkel cell carcinoma. The CDR3 runs from the conserved cysteine through the conserved F or W. A D gene is named only where the DNA matches it firmly. Clone size appears in some rows only: once, few, many, or a class for an expanded clone.

TRBV11-2	TRBJ1-1	-	-	CASPWAREAFF	TGTGCCAGCCCCTGGGCAAGAGAAGCTTTCTTT
TRBV2	TRBJ2-5	TRBD2	few	CASSEGLREEETQYF	TGTGCCAGCAGTGAGGGACTACGAGAAGAAGAGACCCAGTACTTC
TRBV5-1	TRBJ1-2	-	-	CASSFFGAGTGVDGYTF	-
TRBV11-3	TRBJ2-7	-	-	CASSLAQGTYEQYF	TGTGCCAGCAGCTTAGCGCAGGGAACCTACGAGCAGTACTTC
TRBV7-3	TRBJ2-3	-	-	CASSLRQADTQYF	TGTGCCAGCAGCTTAAGGCAGGCAGATACGCAGTATTTT
TRBV18	TRBJ1-1	TRBD1	-	CASLQGARAEAFF	TGTGCCAGCCTCCAGGGGGCTCGGGCTGAAGCTTTCTTT
TRBV10-2	TRBJ1-2	-	-	CASRELGGYTF	TGCGCCAGCAGGGAGTTGGGTGGCTACACCTTC
TRBV5-1	TRBJ2-1	TRBD2	-	CASSSGGAISYNEQFF	TGCGCCAGCAGCTCGGGGGGAGCAATCTCCTACAATGAGCAGTTCTTC
TRBV23-1	TRBJ1-1	-	-	CASPQGITNTEAFF	TGCGCCAGCCCTCAGGGGATTACCAACACTGAAGCTTTCTTT
TRBV12-5	TRBJ2-3	TRBD2	-	CASGFRLAGAFSTDTQYF	TGTGCTAGTGGTTTCAGACTAGCGGGGGCCTTTAGCACAGATACGCAGTATTTT
TRBV9	TRBJ1-1	-	once	CASSASSRRVVDTEAFF	TGTGCCAGCAGCGCATCTTCGAGGAGGGTGGTCGACACTGAAGCTTTCTTT
TRBV4-1	TRBJ1-1	TRBD1	-	CASSQVRQGGTEAFF	TGCGCCAGCAGCCAAGTAAGACAGGGAGGCACTGAAGCTTTCTTT
TRBV30	TRBJ1-2	-	-	CAWSWRSYGYTF	TGTGCCTGGAGTTGGCGGAGCTATGGCTACACCTTC
TRBV20-1	TRBJ2-1	-	-	CSAFNEQFF	TGCAGTGCGTTCAATGAGCAGTTCTTC
TRBV5-1	TRBJ2-1	-	once	CASSLDAAVGREQFF	TGCGCCAGCAGCTTGGACGCCGCCGTAGGGAGGGAGCAGTTCTTC
TRBV5-1	TRBJ1-1	-	few	CASSLELAIGLTEAFF	TGCGCCAGCAGCTTGGAGCTTGCGATTGGCCTCACTGAAGCTTTCTTT
TRBV4-1	TRBJ2-1	-	-	CASSQDRLPFLYNEQFF	TGCGCCAGCAGCCAAGACCGACTCCCGTTCCTCTACAATGAGCAGTTCTTC
TRBV9	TRBJ1-3	-	-	CASSASGATSGNTIYF	TGTGCCAGCAGCGCATCAGGGGCCACCTCTGGAAACACCATATATTTT
TRBV7-9	TRBJ1-2	-	-	CASSYSGGNYGYTF	TGTGCCAGCAGCTATTCCGGGGGCAACTATGGCTACACCTTC
TRBV7-9	TRBJ1-1	-	-	CASSSRDGTEAFF	TGTGCCAGCAGCTCCAGGGACGGGACTGAAGCTTTCTTT
TRBV29-1	TRBJ2-3	TRBD2	-	CSVRTSGFTDTQYF	TGCAGCGTGCGGACTAGCGGGTTCACAGATACGCAGTATTTT
TRBV9	TRBJ2-4	-	-	CASSQGLAKNIQYF	TGTGCCAGCAGCCAGGGGTTAGCCAAAAACATTCAGTACTTC
TRBV7-9	TRBJ2-7	-	-	CASSTGTQGEQYF	TGTGCCAGCAGCACCGGGACTCAAGGGGAGCAGTACTTC
TRBV23-1	TRBJ1-1	TRBD1	-	CASSPGTGTDEGNTEAFF	TGCGCCAGCAGCCCCGGAACCGGGACAGATGAGGGGAACACTGAAGCTTTCTTT
TRBV5-1	TRBJ1-2	-	-	CASSLGRTPSYGYTF	TGCGCCAGCAGCTTGGGGAGAACACCCTCCTATGGCTACACCTTC
TRBV5-1	TRBJ1-4	-	-	CASSEGLREKLFF	TGCGCCAGCAGCGAGGGTTTGCGTGAAAAACTGTTTTTT
TRBV11-3	TRBJ2-7	-	once	CASSLGTISYEQYF	TGTGCCAGCAGCTTAGGGACAATCTCCTACGAGCAGTACTTC
TRBV14	TRBJ1-1	TRBD1	-	CASSPIQGAATEAFF	TGTGCCAGCAGCCCTATTCAGGGGGCGGCCACTGAAGCTTTCTTT
TRBV12-5	TRBJ2-3	-	-	CASGPAVDTQYF	TGTGCTAGTGGTCCGGCCGTGGATACGCAGTATTTT
TRBV7-9	TRBJ1-1	TRBD1	-	CASSQGAGGNTEAFF	TGTGCCAGCAGCCAGGGGGCAGGGGGGAACACTGAAGCTTTCTTT
TRBV18	TRBJ1-3	TRBD1	-	CASSPLGTGPPMSSGNTIYF	TGTGCCAGCTCACCGCTTGGGACAGGGCCACCCATGAGCTCTGGAAACACCATATATTTT
TRBV4-1	TRBJ1-6	-	-	CASSEGRTSNNSPLHF	TGCGCCAGCAGCGAGGGGAGGACCTCAAATAATTCACCCCTCCACTTT
TRBV5-4	TRBJ1-1	-	-	CASSPPKPGTEAFF	TGTGCCAGCAGCCCCCCTAAGCCTGGGACTGAAGCTTTCTTT
TRBV5-6	TRBJ1-1	TRBD1	-	CASRETGGANTEAFF	TGTGCCAGCAGAGAGACAGGGGGGGCGAACACTGAAGCTTTCTTT
TRBV7-2	TRBJ2-3	-	few	CASSSVIGDTQYF	TGTGCCAGCAGCTCTGTTATTGGGGATACGCAGTATTTT
TRBV4-2	TRBJ2-7	-	-	CASSSRWGNYEQYF	TGTGCCAGCAGCTCACGGTGGGGAAACTACGAGCAGTACTTC
TRBV9	TRBJ1-4	-	-	CASSAAGRGHEKLFF	TGTGCCAGCAGCGCCGCGGGCCGCGGGCATGAAAAACTGTTTTTT